The sequence of this TCR beta chain was determined in a study of beta chain features in type 1 diabetes. Findings and limits, study-wide: Among type 1 diabetes patients, VDJ junctions had fewer insertions and more deletions.

In its sample, this clone was seen a few times. Its target is unknown. Sequencing targeted expressed TCRB transcripts, as all isolated RNA had been reverse transcribed. Sequenced by immunoSEQ multiplex PCR; TCRdb stores in-frame clones only, minus some. The sample has 360,000 or so clones; 15% to 20% are singletons. This CDR3 has 15 residues. The V and J ends lost 1 base and 7 bases respectively, with 16 bases between them. Germline CDR1 MGHDK, CDR2 SYGVNS. The clonotype comes from a woman in her late teens or twenties in good health. Sequenced: naive CD4+ T cells from blood. The chain links TRBV25-1 to TRBJ2-5; TRBD1 is a possible D gene (6 bases). The CDR3 here is CASSEWGHSTATQYF. CDR3 bases: TGTGCCAGCAGTGAATGGGGACATTCGACGGCGACCCAGTACTTC. Filled out from reference TRBV25-1 and TRBJ2-5, the complete variable domain reads EADIYQTPRYLVIGTGKKITLECSQTMGHDKMYWYQQDPGMELHLIHYSYGVNSTEKGDLSSESTVSRIRTEHFPLTLESARPSHTSQYLCASSEWGHSTATQYFGPGTRLLVL.